The present T cell receptor (beta chain) was sequenced within a study of blood T cell repertoires in COVID-19. The data were produced by immunoSEQ multiplex PCR, yet TCRdb's version contains in-frame clones alone and is incomplete. The sample shows around 260,000 clones, around 90% of them seen only once. The sequencing input was peripheral blood. This receptor was taken from a person under 30 with COVID-19, enrolled during active disease.

The CDR3 spells CASSQQGTNTEAFF. The CDR3 DNA sequence: TGCGCCAGCAGCCAACAGGGAACTAACACTGAAGCTTTCTTT. J is TRBJ1-1 and V is TRBV4-1; D perhaps matches TRBD1 (5 bases). The CDR3 is made up of 14 amino acids. V lost 2 bases and J lost 2, with 9 bases in between. The germline gives CDR1 MGHRA, CDR2 YSYEKL.